The TCR beta chain under discussion was sequenced for a study of blood T cell repertoires in COVID-19. Study background: Material from acute and convalescent COVID-19 was sourced from the United States, Italy and Spain. PBMCs, B-cell-depleted T cells, or T cells were the source of the cDNA or gDNA that made up the material.

Per the authors' pipeline: Reference gene primer amplification gave estimated nucleated cell counts. Only in-frame clones appear in the TCRdb table, and some are missing; sequencing was by immunoSEQ multiplex PCR. V and J calls and clone size are copied from that table; D and trimming were computed from the DNA. The table lists some 210,000 clones, roughly 88% of them singletons, with 5% to 8% in the top ten. V shed 5 bases and J shed 4 bases, with 15 bases lying between them. Germline loops: CDR1 SQVTM, CDR2 ANQGSEA. The CDR3 extends over 13 amino acids. This chain links TRBV29-1 with TRBJ2-7; D gene unclear. Sequencing was carried out using peripheral blood. This TCR was sampled from a woman aged 40 to 50 who had recovered from COVID-19. CDR3 nucleotides: TGCAGCGTTATGGTAGCAGAATGGTACGAGCAGTACTTC. As protein: CSVMVAEWYEQYF.